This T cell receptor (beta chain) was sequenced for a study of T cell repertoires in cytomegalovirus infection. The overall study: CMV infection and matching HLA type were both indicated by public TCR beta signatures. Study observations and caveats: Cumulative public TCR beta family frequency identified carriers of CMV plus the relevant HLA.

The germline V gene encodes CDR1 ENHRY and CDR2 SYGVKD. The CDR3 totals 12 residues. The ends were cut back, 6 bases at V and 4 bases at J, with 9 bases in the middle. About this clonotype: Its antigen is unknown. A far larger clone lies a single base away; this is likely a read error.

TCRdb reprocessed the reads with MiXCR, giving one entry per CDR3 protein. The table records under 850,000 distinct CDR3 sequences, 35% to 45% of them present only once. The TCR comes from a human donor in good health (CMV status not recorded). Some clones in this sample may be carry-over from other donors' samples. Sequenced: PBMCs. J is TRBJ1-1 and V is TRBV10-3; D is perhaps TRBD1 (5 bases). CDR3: CAISFGGTEAFF. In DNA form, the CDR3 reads TGTGCCATCAGCTTCGGGGGCACTGAAGCTTTCTTT.